This TCR beta chain was identified during a study of blood T cell repertoires in COVID-19. In the original analysis: For nucleated cells, counts were estimated from reference gene primer amplification. Measured with immunoSEQ multiplex PCR; TCRdb has only the in-frame clones, and not every one. For V, J and clone size, that table is used; D and trimming come from the DNA. Of more than 350,000 clones in the sample, roughly 89% were seen once. CDR1 is SGHAT, CDR2 FQNNGV, per germline. CDR3 length equals 13 residues. J was trimmed by 12 bases and V by 5 bases; bases with no gene match: 10. This TCR was sampled from a woman aged 50 to 60 who had recovered from COVID-19. The sequencing input was PBMCs or T cells enriched from blood (not recorded which). The J gene is TRBJ2-1, the V gene TRBV11-2; 7 nucleotides line up with TRBD1. The CDR3 DNA follows: TGTGCCAGCAGCGCGGAAGTCCCAGGGGGGCAGTTCTTC. It is translated as CASSAEVPGGQFF.